Below are 14 T cell receptor beta chains sequenced from a single sample in a study of blood T cell repertoires in COVID-19. Assay used: immunoSEQ multiplex PCR; TCRdb lists only in-frame clones, some missing. The table lists about 370,000 clones, around 87% of them singletons. Sequences were obtained from PBMCs or T cells enriched from blood (not recorded which). The source of these receptors is a man younger than 35 who had recovered from COVID-19.

The V and J genes are TRBV20-1 and TRBJ1-2; possibly TRBD1 for D (6 bases). This CDR3 is built from 12 residues. The V and J ends lost 3 bases and 8 bases respectively, with 13 bases between them. Germline loops: CDR1 DFQATT, CDR2 SNEGSKA (reference sequence). CDR3 protein: CSASPTGIGYTF. Written as DNA, the CDR3 is TGCAGTGCTAGTCCGACAGGAATCGGCTACACCTTC.

This chain joins TRBV2 and TRBJ2-1; 10 bases map to TRBD2. The V and J ends lost 4 bases and 5 bases, in that order; junction bases with no gene match: 11. Germline V gene data show CDR1 as SNHLY and CDR2 as FYNNEI. The CDR3 has 17 amino acids. The CDR3 DNA follows: TGTGCCAGCAGTGCAGCGGGGGGGCCGTTCGTGAACAATGAGCAGTTCTTC. It is translated as CASSAAGGPFVNNEQFF.

The CDR3 nucleotides read TGTGCCAGTAGTTCCGCCCCTAGCGGACAGTACAATGAGCAGTTCTTC. Amino acid sequence: CASSSAPSGQYNEQFF. This chain joins TRBV19 and TRBJ2-1; D perhaps matches TRBD2 (7 bases). The germline V and J ends were trimmed by 5 bases and 4 bases, with 18 bases remaining between them. The CDR3 has 16 residues. Germline CDR1 LNHDA, CDR2 SQIVND (reference sequence).

This clone was seen once. This sequence joins TRBV7-9 and TRBJ2-7; 7 bases line up with TRBD1. Trimming removed 0 bases from V and 3 bases from J; junction bases left unmatched: 8. The CDR3 loop spans 16 amino acids. Per germline, CDR1 SEHNR and CDR2 FQNEAQ (reference sequence). The CDR3 nucleotides are TGTGCCAGCAGCTTAGCCTCGACAGGGTTTTACTACGAGCAGTACTTC. Protein product: CASSLASTGFYYEQYF.

On this clone: One end of the junction does not line up with germline, which may come from a read error. The CDR3 DNA is TGTGCCAGCAGCTTTCCCGGGACAGGGGAAGACTTC. Encoded protein: CASSFPGTGEDF. The genes are TRBV7-9 and TRBJ2-7; 10 bases line up with TRBD1. The CDR3 is 12 residues long. Germline V gene sequence: CDR1 SEHNR, CDR2 FQNEAQ (reference sequence).

This chain links TRBV28 with TRBJ2-1; TRBD2 agrees at 13 bases. After removal of 8 bases from V and 7 bases from J, the junction contained 8 bases not matched to a gene. The CDR3 has 15 residues. Germline CDR1 is MDHEN and CDR2 is SYDVKM. The CDR3 loop is CASATSGRAANEQFF. In DNA form, the CDR3 reads TGTGCCAGCGCTACTAGCGGGAGGGCCGCAAATGAGCAGTTCTTC.

This sequence joins TRBV12-3 or TRBV12-4 and TRBJ1-1; D unresolved. Trimming cost V 11 bases and J 0 bases, with 13 bases left between them. CDR3 length: 13 residues. The CDR3 nucleotides are TGTGCCGGCAAGAGAGAGATGAACACTGAAGCTTTCTTT. This translates into CAGKREMNTEAFF.

The chain is built from TRBV3-1 (or the pseudogene TRBV3-2) and TRBJ1-2; 9 nucleotides agree with TRBD1. Germline assignment: CDR1 LGHDT and CDR2 YNNKEL (reference sequence). The ends lost 1 base at V and 4 bases at J; junction bases unmatched: 7. This CDR3 comprises 16 residues. This chain's CDR3 is CASSQVMGQGGYGYTF. The DNA for the CDR3 is TGTGCCAGCAGCCAAGTTATGGGACAGGGAGGCTATGGCTACACCTTC.

This clone was seen repeatedly, ten times or more. This chain's CDR3 is CASSPGVSNSPLHF. The DNA of the CDR3 is TGTGCCAGCAGCCCCGGGGTTTCTAATTCACCCCTCCACTTT. The V gene is TRBV7-8, the J gene TRBJ1-6; no reliable D call. Trimming shortened V by 5 bases and J by 6 bases, and 11 bases separated the two germline ends. This CDR3 has 14 residues. Germline loops: CDR1 SGHVS, CDR2 FQNEAQ.

In this sample, this clone turned up a few times. V usage is TRBV10-3 and J usage is TRBJ1-3; D is unresolved. V was clipped by 10 bases and J by 4 bases, with 8 bases between them. The germline V gene has CDR1 ENHRY and CDR2 SYGVKD. The CDR3 runs 11 residues. The CDR3 bases are TGTGCCACCACCCAGGGAAACACCATATATTTT. Translated: CATTQGNTIYF.

The chain carries TRBV4-1 and TRBJ1-4; perhaps TRBD1 as D (5 bases). V dropped 4 bases and J dropped 6 bases, with 15 bases sitting between them. Germline V gives CDR1 MGHRA, CDR2 YSYEKL. The CDR3 covers 15 residues. CDR3 sequence: CASSRGGTEDEKLFF. The CDR3 DNA is TGCGCCAGCAGCCGAGGAGGGACTGAGGATGAAAAACTGTTTTTT.

The chain recombines TRBV3-1 (or the pseudogene TRBV3-2) with TRBJ1-3; D remains ambiguous. Deletions cut 2 bases from V and 0 bases from J, with 8 bases between. There are 15 residues in the CDR3. Germline lookup yields CDR1 LGHDT and CDR2 YNNKEL (reference sequence). The CDR3 coding sequence is TGTGCCAGCAGCCAACTCCCGAGCTCTGGAAACACCATATATTTT. Translated, it gives CASSQLPSSGNTIYF.

This clone was seen only a few times. Other DNA sequences in this specimen translate into the identical CDR3. The J gene is TRBJ2-3, the V gene TRBV4-1, with 7 bases aligning to TRBD1. This CDR3 has 15 residues. Germline trimming cut 0 bases from V and 1 base from J; bases unmatched to any gene: 1. Germline V lookup: CDR1 MGHRA, CDR2 YSYEKL. CDR3 protein: CASSQDDRGTDTQYF. CDR3 sequence (DNA): TGCGCCAGCAGCCAAGATGACAGGGGCACAGATACGCAGTATTTT.

The J gene is TRBJ1-4, the V gene TRBV5-4; TRBD1 is a possible D gene (6 bases). This CDR3 region has 16 residues. Deletions cut 3 bases from V and 8 bases from J, with 20 bases between. CDR1 SGHNT and CDR2 YYREEE come from the germline V gene (reference sequence). CDR3 nucleotide sequence: TGTGCCAGCAGCTCGAGATCGGCGGGGGCGGGCGAAAAACTGTTTTTT. Translating gives CASSSRSAGAGEKLFF.